One sample yielded the 8 T cell receptor beta chains listed below, sequenced in a study of PD-1 blockade in mismatch repair-deficient tumors. Their recognized antigens are unknown. Time point defined: 10-day in vitro stimulation with candidate neoantigen peptide 5. Produced via immunoSEQ multiplex PCR; TCRdb's table is partial and in-frame only. The sample contains approximately 15,000 clones, 84% of which appear only once. The sample here was cells cultured in vitro, taken from a patient treated with pembrolizumab. The source is an adult with mismatch repair-deficient cancer.

This chain joins TRBV2 and TRBJ2-7, with 8 bases aligning to TRBD2. CDR3 length: 15 amino acids. Germline CDR1 is SNHLY and CDR2 is FYNNEI. With V trimmed by 6 bases and J by 0 bases, 7 bases remained unmatched. This CDR3 reads CASRETSGGSYEQYF. The CDR3 DNA reads as TGTGCCAGCAGGGAAACTAGCGGAGGCTCCTACGAGCAGTACTTC. Supplemented by reference TRBV2 and TRBJ2-7, the full variable domain reads EPEVTQTPSHQVTQMGQEVILRCVPISNHLYFYWYRQILGQKVEFLVSFYNNEISEKSEIFDDQFSVERPDGSNFTLKIRSTKLEDSAMYFCASRETSGGSYEQYFGPGTRLTVT.

Written as DNA, the CDR3 is TGTGCCAGCAGAGGGTACACTGAAGCTTTCTTT. This encodes CASRGYTEAFF. The chain employs TRBV28 and TRBJ1-1, with D hard to call. The CDR3 extends over 11 amino acids. Germline CDR1 and CDR2: MDHEN and SYDVKM. The V end lost 6 bases, the J end lost 3 bases, and 5 bases lay between the germline ends.

V is TRBV10-3 and J is TRBJ1-1; D perhaps matches TRBD1 (6 bases). CDR1 is ENHRY and CDR2 is SYGVKD in the germline V gene. The CDR3 consists of 15 residues. V was shortened by 11 bases and J by 4 bases, with 23 bases between the two germline ends. The CDR3 DNA sequence: TGTGCCCACGGTGTGATGGGGGGCGCGCCCACTGAAGCTTTCTTT. Encoded protein: CAHGVMGGAPTEAFF.

The chain's CDR3 is CASKPVEFGGGEQFF. In DNA, the CDR3 is TGTGCCAGCAAACCGGTCGAGTTTGGTGGCGGTGAGCAGTTCTTC. The chain combines TRBV27 with TRBJ2-1; D unresolved. The CDR3 loop spans 15 amino acids. CDR1 is MNHEY and CDR2 is SMNVEV in the germline V gene (reference sequence). The V end was cut by 7 bases, the J end by 9 bases, with 22 bases between.

The chain has TRBV28 and TRBJ1-2; tentative D call: TRBD1 (6 bases). V was cut by 2 bases and J by 8 bases, with 21 bases left in between. The CDR3 extends over 16 amino acids. Germline CDR1 reads MDHEN; CDR2 reads SYDVKM. In DNA, the CDR3 is TGTGCCAGCAGTTTACGAGCTGAGGACAGTAGAAGAGGCTACACCTTC. Encoded protein: CASSLRAEDSRRGYTF.

CDR3 nucleotide sequence: TGTGCCAGCAGTTCGGACTTTTGGGGGTTCTTC. It encodes CASSSDFWGFF. V usage is TRBV28 and J usage is TRBJ2-1; possible D gene TRBD2, 5 bases. The CDR3 length is 11 residues. CDR1 is MDHEN, CDR2 SYDVKM, per germline. Trimming took off 4 bases at V and 15 bases at J, with 13 bases between the two ends.

The rearrangement uses TRBV7-3 and TRBJ2-3; D tentatively reads TRBD1 or TRBD2 (6 bases each). Trimming took off 4 bases at V and 2 bases at J, with 13 bases between the two ends. Germline V gene sequence: CDR1 SGHTA, CDR2 FQGTGA. This CDR3 comprises 15 residues. CDR3 residues: CASSSVGGPTDTQYF. The CDR3 DNA reads as TGTGCCAGCAGCTCTGTTGGGGGGCCCACAGATACGCAGTATTTT.

The chain couples TRBV15 to TRBJ1-4; D gene unclear. The CDR3 sequence is 12 residues long. V lost 0 bases and J 10 bases, leaving 6 bases between the germline ends. Germline lookup yields CDR1 LNHNV and CDR2 YYDKDF (reference sequence). The CDR3, as DNA: TGTGCCACCAGCAGAGATATCGTAAAACTGTTTTTT. Translated, it gives CATSRDIVKLFF.